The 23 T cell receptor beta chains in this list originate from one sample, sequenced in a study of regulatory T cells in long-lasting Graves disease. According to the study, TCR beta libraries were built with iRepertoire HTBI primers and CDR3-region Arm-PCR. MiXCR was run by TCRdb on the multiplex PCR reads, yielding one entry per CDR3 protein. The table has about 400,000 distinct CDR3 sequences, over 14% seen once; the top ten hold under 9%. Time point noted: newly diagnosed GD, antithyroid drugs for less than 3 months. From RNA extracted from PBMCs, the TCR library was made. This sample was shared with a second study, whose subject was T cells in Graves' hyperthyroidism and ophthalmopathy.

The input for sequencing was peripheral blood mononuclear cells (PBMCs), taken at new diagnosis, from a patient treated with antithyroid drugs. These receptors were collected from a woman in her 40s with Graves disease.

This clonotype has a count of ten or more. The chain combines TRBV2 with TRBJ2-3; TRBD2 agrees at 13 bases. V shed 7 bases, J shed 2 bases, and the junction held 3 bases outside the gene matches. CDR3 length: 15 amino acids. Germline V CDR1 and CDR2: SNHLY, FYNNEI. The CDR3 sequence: CASKGLAGFTDTQYF. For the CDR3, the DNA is TGTGCCAGCAAGGGACTAGCGGGATTCACAGATACGCAGTATTTT. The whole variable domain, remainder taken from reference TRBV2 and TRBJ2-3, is EPEVTQTPSHQVTQMGQEVILRCVPISNHLYFYWYRQILGQKVEFLVSFYNNEISEKSEIFDDQFSVERPDGSNFTLKIRSTKLEDSAMYFCASKGLAGFTDTQYFGPGTRLTVL.

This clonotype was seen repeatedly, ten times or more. The CDR3 sequence is CASGLATAWGSSYEQYF. CDR3 nucleotide sequence: TGTGCTAGTGGTTTGGCTACGGCTTGGGGGAGCTCCTACGAGCAGTACTTC. This chain links TRBV12-5 with TRBJ2-7, with D perhaps assigned TRBD1 or TRBD2 (5 bases each). V was pared by 1 base and J by 0 bases, with 16 bases between. Germline V gene sequence: CDR1 LGHNT, CDR2 FRNRAP. The CDR3 spans 17 residues.

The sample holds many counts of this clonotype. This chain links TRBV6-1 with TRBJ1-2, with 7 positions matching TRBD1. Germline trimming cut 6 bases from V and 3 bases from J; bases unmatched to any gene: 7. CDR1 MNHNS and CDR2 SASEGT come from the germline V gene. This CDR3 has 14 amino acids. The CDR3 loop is CASRRGGSDYGYTF. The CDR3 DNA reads TGTGCCAGCAGACGAGGGGGCTCGGACTATGGCTACACCTTC.

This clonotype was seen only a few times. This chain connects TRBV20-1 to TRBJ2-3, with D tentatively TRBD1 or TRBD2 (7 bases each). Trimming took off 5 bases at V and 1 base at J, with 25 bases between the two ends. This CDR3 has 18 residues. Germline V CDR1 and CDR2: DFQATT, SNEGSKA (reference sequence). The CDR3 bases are TGCAGTGCTTTAAAGGGGGCGGGAGAACCCGGACGCACAGATACGCAGTATTTT. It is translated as CSALKGAGEPGRTDTQYF.

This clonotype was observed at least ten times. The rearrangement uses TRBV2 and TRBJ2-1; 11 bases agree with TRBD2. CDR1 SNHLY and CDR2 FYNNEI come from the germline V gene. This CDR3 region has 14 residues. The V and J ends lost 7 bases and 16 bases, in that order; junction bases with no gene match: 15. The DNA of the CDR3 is TGTGCCAGCATGGGGGTTAGCGGGAGGGCCTACAAATTCTTC. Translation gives CASMGVSGRAYKFF.

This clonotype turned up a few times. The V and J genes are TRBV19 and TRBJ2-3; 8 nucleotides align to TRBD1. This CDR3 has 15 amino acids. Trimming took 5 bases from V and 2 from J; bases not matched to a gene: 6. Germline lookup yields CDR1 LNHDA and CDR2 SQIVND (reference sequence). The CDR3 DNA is TGTGCCAGTAGTTCGGGACAGGACAACACAGATACGCAGTATTTT. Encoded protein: CASSSGQDNTDTQYF.

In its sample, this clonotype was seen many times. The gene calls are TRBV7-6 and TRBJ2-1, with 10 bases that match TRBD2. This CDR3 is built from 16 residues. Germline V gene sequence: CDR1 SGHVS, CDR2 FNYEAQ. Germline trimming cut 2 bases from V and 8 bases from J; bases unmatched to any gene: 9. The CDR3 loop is CASSLTAGGPNYEQFF. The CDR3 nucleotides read TGTGCCAGCAGCTTAACAGCGGGAGGGCCAAATTATGAGCAGTTCTTC.

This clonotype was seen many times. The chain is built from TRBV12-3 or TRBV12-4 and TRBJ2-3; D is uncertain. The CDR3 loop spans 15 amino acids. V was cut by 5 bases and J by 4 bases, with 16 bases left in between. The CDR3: CASSPVPPGADTQYF. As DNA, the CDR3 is TGTGCCAGCAGTCCCGTTCCCCCGGGCGCAGATACGCAGTATTTT.

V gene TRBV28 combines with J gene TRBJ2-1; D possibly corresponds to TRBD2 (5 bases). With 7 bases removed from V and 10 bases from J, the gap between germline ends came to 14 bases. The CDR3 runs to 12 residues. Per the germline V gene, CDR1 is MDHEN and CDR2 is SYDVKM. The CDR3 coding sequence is TGTGCCAGCAAGGAAACGGGCGGGGAGCAGTTCTTC. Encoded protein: CASKETGGEQFF. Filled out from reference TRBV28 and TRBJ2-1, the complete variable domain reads DVKVTQSSRYLVKRTGEKVFLECVQDMDHENMFWYRQDPGLGLRLIYFSYDVKMKEKGDIPEGYSVSREKKERFSLILESASTNQTSMYLCASKETGGEQFFGPGTRLTVL.

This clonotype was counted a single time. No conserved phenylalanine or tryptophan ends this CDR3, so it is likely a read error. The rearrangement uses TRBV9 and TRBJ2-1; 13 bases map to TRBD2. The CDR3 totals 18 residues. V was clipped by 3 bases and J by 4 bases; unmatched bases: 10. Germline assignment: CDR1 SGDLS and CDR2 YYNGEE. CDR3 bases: TGTGCCAGCAGCGCCGAGGGACTAGCGGGACCCCAATACAATGAGCAGTTCCTC. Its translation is CASSAEGLAGPQYNEQFL.

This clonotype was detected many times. In DNA, the CDR3 is TGTGCCAGCAGCGGGGAGCACGAGCAGTACTTC. Protein sequence: CASSGEHEQYF. This chain uses TRBV11-3 with TRBJ2-7; weak D call: TRBD2 (5 bases). With 5 bases removed from V and 5 bases from J, the gap between germline ends came to 7 bases. CDR3 length equals 11 residues. Per germline, CDR1 SGHNT and CDR2 YENEEA.

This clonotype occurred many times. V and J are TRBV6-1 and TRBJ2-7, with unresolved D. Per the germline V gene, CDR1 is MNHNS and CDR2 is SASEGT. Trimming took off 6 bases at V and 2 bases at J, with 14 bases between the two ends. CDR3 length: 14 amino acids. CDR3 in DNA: TGTGCCAGCAGCGAACTCACTGGGACCTACGAGCAGTACTTC. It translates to CASSELTGTYEQYF.

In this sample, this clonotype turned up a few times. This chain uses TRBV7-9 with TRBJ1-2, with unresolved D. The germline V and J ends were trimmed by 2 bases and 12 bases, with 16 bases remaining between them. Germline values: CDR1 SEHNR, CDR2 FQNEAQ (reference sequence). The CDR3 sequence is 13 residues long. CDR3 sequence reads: CASSLPQSLGHTF. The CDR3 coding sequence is TGTGCCAGCAGCTTACCGCAGTCCTTGGGCCACACCTTC.

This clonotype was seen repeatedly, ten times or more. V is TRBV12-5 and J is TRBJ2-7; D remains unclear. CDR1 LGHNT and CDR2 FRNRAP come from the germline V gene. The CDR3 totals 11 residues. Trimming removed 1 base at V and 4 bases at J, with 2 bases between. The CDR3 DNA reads TGTGCTAGTGGTTTGGGGTACGAGCAGTACTTC. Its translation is CASGLGYEQYF.

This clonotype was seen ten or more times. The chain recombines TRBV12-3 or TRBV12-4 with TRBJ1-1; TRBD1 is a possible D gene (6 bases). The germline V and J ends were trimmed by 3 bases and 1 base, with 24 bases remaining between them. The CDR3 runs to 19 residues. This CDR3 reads CASSFGGQLRRGANTEAFF. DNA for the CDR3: TGTGCCAGCAGTTTTGGTGGGCAATTGCGAAGGGGGGCGAACACTGAAGCTTTCTTT.

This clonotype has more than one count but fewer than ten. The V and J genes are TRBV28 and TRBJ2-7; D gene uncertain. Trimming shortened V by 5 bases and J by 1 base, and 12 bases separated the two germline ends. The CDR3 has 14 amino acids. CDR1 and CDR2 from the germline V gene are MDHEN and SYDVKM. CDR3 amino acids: CASSPHTVSYEQYF. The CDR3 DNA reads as TGTGCCAGCAGTCCACACACAGTTTCCTACGAGCAGTACTTC.

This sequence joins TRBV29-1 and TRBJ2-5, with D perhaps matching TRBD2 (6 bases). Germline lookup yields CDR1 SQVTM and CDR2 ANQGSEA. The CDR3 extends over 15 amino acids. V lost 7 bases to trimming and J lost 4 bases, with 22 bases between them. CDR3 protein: CSARPDPLGGETQYF. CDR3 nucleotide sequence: TGCAGCGCCCGACCGGACCCACTCGGGGGAGAGACCCAGTACTTC.

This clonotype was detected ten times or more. In DNA, the CDR3 is TGTGCCAGCAGCCAAGAGACTAGCGGGAGTGGAGAGACCCAGTACTTC. Amino acids: CASSQETSGSGETQYF. The chain couples TRBV4-2 to TRBJ2-5, with TRBD2 matching 12 bases. V shed 0 bases, J shed 4 bases, and the junction held 3 bases outside the gene matches. The CDR3 is 16 amino acids. The germline V gene encodes CDR1 LGHNA and CDR2 YNFKEQ.

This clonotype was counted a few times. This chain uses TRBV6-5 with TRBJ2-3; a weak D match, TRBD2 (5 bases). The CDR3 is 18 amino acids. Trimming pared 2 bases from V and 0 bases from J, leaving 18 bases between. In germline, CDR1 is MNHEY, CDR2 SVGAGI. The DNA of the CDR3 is TGTGCCAGCAGTTACGTACTAGGACGCAGCTCTAGCACAGATACGCAGTATTTT. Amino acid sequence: CASSYVLGRSSSTDTQYF.

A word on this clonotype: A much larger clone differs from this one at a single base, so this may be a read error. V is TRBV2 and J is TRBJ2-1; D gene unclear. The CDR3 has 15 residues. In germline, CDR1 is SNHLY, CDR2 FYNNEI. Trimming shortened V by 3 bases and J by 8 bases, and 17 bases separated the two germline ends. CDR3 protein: CASSEYSYWWDEQFF. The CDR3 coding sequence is TGTGCCAGCAGTGAGTATAGTTACTGGTGGGATGAGCAGTTCTTC.

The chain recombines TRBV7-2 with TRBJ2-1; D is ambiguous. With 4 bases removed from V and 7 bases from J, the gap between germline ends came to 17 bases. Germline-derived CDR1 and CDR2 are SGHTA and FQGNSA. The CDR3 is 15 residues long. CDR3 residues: CASSSPVGRRNEQFF. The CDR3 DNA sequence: TGTGCCAGCAGCTCCCCCGTTGGGCGCAGAAATGAGCAGTTCTTC. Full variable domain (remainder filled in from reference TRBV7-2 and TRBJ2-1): GAGVSQSPSNKVTEKGKDVELRCDPISGHTALYWYRQSLGQGLEFLIYFQGNSAPDKSGLPSDRFSAERTGGSVSTLTIQRTQQEDSAVYLCASSSPVGRRNEQFFGPGTRLTVL.

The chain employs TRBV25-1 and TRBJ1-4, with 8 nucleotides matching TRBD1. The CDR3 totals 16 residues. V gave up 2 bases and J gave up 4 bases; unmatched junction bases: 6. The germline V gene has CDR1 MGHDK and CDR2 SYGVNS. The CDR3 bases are TGTGCCAGCAGTGAAAACAGGGGGGGCTATAATGAAAAACTGTTTTTT. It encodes CASSENRGGYNEKLFF.

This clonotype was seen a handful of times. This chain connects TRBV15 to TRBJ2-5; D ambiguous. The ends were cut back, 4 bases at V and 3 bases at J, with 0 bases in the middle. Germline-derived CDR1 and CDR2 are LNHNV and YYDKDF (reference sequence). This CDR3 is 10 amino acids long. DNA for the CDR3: TGTGCCACCAGCAAAGAGACCCAGTACTTC. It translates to CATSKETQYF.